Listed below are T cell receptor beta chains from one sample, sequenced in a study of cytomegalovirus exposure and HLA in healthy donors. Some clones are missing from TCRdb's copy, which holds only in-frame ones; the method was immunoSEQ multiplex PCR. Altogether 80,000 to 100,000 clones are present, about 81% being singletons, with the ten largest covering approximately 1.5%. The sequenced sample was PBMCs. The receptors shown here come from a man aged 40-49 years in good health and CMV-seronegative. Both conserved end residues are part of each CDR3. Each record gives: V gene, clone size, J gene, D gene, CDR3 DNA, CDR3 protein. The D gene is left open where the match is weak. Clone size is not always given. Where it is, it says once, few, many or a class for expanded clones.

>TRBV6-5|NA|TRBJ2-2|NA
TGTGCCAGCAGTAAGCAAGGGGCCTTACCCGGGGAGCTGTTTTTT
CASSKQGALPGELFF
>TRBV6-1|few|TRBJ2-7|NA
TGTGCCAGCTCCGGCGGGTTAGAGGTCTACGAGCAGTACTTC
CASSGGLEVYEQYF
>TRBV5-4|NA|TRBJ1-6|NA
TGTGCCAGCAGCCCACAGGGCACCTATAATTCACCCCTCCACTTT
CASSPQGTYNSPLHF
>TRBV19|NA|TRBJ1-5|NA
TGTGCCAGTAGTGACCCAGGGATTTGGCAGCCCCAGCATTTT
CASSDPGIWQPQHF
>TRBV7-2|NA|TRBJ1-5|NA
TGTGCCAGCAGCCTTGGGGCAGGGAAAATCAATCAGCCCCAGCATTTT
CASSLGAGKINQPQHF
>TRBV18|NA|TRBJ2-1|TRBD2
TGTGCCAGCTCACCCCTAGCGGGGGGGAGAAGCTCCTACAATGAGCAGTTCTTC
CASSPLAGGRSSYNEQFF
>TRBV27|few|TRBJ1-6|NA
TGTGCCAGCTTCAAACAGGCTGGGTCACCCCTCCACTTT
CASFKQAGSPLHF
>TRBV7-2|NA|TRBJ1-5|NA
TGTGCCAGCAGCCCTCAGCGGGGCAATCAGCCCCAGCATTTT
CASSPQRGNQPQHF
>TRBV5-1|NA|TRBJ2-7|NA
TGCGCCAGCAGCACCGACTGGGGAGGGCAGTACTTC
CASSTDWGGQYF
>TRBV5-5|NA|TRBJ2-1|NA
TGTGCCAGCAGCTTGCAACTTCTGAATGAGCAGTTCTTC
CASSLQLLNEQFF
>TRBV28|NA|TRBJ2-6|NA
TGTGCCAGCACTGCCCTTGGAGGGGGCTTTTTGGCCAACGTCCTGACTTTC
CASTALGGGFLANVLTF
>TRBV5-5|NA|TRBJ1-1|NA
TGTGCCAGCAGCTTGGTTCGGAACACTGAAGCTTTCTTT
CASSLVRNTEAFF
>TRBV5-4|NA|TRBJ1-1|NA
TGTGCCAGCAGCTTTAGGGGCCCCTCCTCTGAAGCTTTCTTT
CASSFRGPSSEAFF
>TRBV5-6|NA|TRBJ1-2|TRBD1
TGTGCCAGCAGCCCGGGACAGGGGTTAGTTAACTATGGCTACACCTTC
CASSPGQGLVNYGYTF
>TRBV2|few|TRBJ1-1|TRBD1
TGTGCCAGCAGTAGATCGACAGGGGGCTTCGAAGCTTTCTTT
CASSRSTGGFEAFF
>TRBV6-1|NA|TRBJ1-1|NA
TGTGCCAGCAGTGAAATCGTGAACACTGAAGCTTTCTTT
CASSEIVNTEAFF
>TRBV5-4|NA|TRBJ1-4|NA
TGTGCCAGCAGCTTGGACGGAGATGAAAAACTGTTTTTT
CASSLDGDEKLFF
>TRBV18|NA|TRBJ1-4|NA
TGTGCCAGCTCCCCCGGGGGAGCAACTAATGAAAAACTGTTTTTT
CASSPGGATNEKLFF
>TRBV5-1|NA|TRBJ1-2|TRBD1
TGCGCCAGCAGTTCCGGGACAGGGGATGGCTACACCTTC
CASSSGTGDGYTF
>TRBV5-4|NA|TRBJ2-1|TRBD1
TGTGCCAGCAGCAGGGGACAGGGGCGGGATGAGCAGTTCTTC
CASSRGQGRDEQFF
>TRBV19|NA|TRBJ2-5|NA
TGCGCCAGTAGTATAGTAGCGTTGGAGACCCAGTACTTC
CASSIVALETQYF
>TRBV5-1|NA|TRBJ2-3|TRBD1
TGCGCCAGCAGCTTGACCGGGACAGTGGGGGTGGATACGCAGTATTTT
CASSLTGTVGVDTQYF
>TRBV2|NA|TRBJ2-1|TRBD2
TGTGCCAGCAGTCAGACTAGCGGGGGGCCCCATGAGCAGTTCTTC
CASSQTSGGPHEQFF
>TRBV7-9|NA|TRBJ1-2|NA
TGTGCCAGCAGCTTAGTCCGGACAGAGCCTAACTATGGCTACACCTTC
CASSLVRTEPNYGYTF
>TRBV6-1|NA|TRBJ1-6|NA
TGTGCCAGCAGTGAAGGCGGGTTACCTAATTCACCCCTCCACTTT
CASSEGGLPNSPLHF
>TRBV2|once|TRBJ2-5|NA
TGTGCCAGCAGGGTGGTGGACAGCCTGGGAGAGACCCAGTACTTC
CASRVVDSLGETQYF
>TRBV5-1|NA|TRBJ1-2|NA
TGCGCCAGCAGCTTTAACAGGGACGTCTATGGCTACACCTTC
CASSFNRDVYGYTF
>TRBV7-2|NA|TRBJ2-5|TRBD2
TGTGCCAGCAGCTCAACTAGCGGGGGGGCCGGGGAGACCCAGTACTTC
CASSSTSGGAGETQYF
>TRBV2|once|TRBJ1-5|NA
TGTGCCAGCACCGAAGGACACCATAGCAATCAGCCCCAGCATTTT
CASTEGHHSNQPQHF
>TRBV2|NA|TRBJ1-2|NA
TGTGCCAGCACCCCGTTAAACTATGGCTACACCTTC
CASTPLNYGYTF
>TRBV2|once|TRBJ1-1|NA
TGTGCCAGCAGTGAAGCCCGGAACACTGAAGCTTTCTTT
CASSEARNTEAFF
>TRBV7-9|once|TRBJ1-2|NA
TGTGCCAGCAGCCGCGAACCGGTCGGTCGTGGCTACACCTTC
CASSREPVGRGYTF
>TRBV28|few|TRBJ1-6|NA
TGTGCCAGCAGTTCTCTCCTCGGGGTATTCACCCTCCACTTT
CASSSLLGVFTLHF
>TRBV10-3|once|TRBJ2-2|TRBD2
TGTGCCATCAGTGAGTGGGCTAGCGGGGCCACCGGGGAGCTGTTTTTT
CAISEWASGATGELFF
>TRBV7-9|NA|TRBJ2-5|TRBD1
TGTGCCAGCAGTGAGCCGGGACAGGGGGCTGGGGAGACCCAGTACTTC
CASSEPGQGAGETQYF
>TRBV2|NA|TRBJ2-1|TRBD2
TGTGCCAGCGGGCGGGAGTACAATGAGCAGTTCTTC
CASGREYNEQFF
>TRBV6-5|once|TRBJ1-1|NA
TGTGCCAGCTGGGGAACAGGGGAAGCTTTCTTT
CASWGTGEAFF
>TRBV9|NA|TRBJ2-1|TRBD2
TGTGCCAGCAGCCCCCGTCTAGCGGGGAGCTACAATGAGCAGTTCTTC
CASSPRLAGSYNEQFF
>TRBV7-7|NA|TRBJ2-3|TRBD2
TGTGCCAGCAGCCCCGGACTAGCGGGGACCACAGATACGCAGTATTTT
CASSPGLAGTTDTQYF
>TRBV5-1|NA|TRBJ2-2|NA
TGCGCCAGCAGCTTGGAATTTACAGTCGGGGGAGACAGAAACACCGGGGAGCTGTTTTTT
CASSLEFTVGGDRNTGELFF
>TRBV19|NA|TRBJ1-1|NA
TGTGCCAGTAGTGGAGGGAAAATGAACACTGAAGCTTTCTTT
CASSGGKMNTEAFF
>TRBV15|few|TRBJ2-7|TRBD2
TGTGCCACTAGCCCAAGTTACGAGACTAGCGGGGTTAGCGAGCAGTACTTC
CATSPSYETSGVSEQYF
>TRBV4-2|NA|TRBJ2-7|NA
TGTGCCAGCAGCCAAGGCGACAGGTCCTACGAGCAGTACTTC
CASSQGDRSYEQYF
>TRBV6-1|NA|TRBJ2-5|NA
TGTGCCAGCAGTCCACCGACTACAACACAAGAGACCCAGTACTTC
CASSPPTTTQETQYF
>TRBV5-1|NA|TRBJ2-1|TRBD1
TGCGCCAGCAGCTTGGCGGGACAGGCTTACAATGAGCAGTTCTTC
CASSLAGQAYNEQFF
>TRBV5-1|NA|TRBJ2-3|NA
TGCGCCAGCAGCTTGGGTGGGGGAGGGGGACGCACAGATACGCAGTATTTT
CASSLGGGGGRTDTQYF
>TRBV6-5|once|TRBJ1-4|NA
TGTGCCAGCAGCCGGACAGCAACTAATGAAAAACTGTTTTTT
CASSRTATNEKLFF
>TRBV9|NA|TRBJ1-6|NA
TGTGCCAGCAGCCCGAGGGGGGGATATAATTCACCCCTCCACTTT
CASSPRGGYNSPLHF
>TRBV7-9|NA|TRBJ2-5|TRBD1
TGTGCCAGCAGCCCCCGGACAGGGACCCAAGAGACCCAGTACTTC
CASSPRTGTQETQYF
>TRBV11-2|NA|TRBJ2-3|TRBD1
TGTGCCAGCAGCTTGAGATCCCCTCCGGCGACAGGGAAGACAGATACGCAGTATTTT
CASSLRSPPATGKTDTQYF
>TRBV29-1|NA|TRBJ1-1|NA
TGCAGCACCTTGAGGGGGATAGGTGAAGCTTTCTTT
CSTLRGIGEAFF
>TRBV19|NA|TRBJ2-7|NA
TGTGCCAGTAGTATTTTGTTACAGAGCTCCTACGAGCAGTACTTC
CASSILLQSSYEQYF
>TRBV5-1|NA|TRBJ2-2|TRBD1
TGCGCCAGCAGCGTAGTTGGCCCCGACAGGGCGAACACCGGGGAGCTGTTTTTT
CASSVVGPDRANTGELFF
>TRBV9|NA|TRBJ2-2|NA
TGTGCCAGCAGCGTAGCCCCTAGTAGCCCCGGGGAGCTGTTTTTT
CASSVAPSSPGELFF
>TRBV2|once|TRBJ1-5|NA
TGTGCCAGCAGTCCGCAAAGGAGACCCCAGCCCCAGCATTTT
CASSPQRRPQPQHF
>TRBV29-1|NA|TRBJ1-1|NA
TGCAGCGTTCGAAAATGGACAGAAATGAACACTGAAGCTTTCTTT
CSVRKWTEMNTEAFF
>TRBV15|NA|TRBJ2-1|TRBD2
TGTGCCACCAGCAGAGATACGCTGGTTAGCGGGGGGGCCAATAGGTACAATGAGCAGTTCTTC
CATSRDTLVSGGANRYNEQFF
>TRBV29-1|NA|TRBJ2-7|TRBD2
TGCAGCGTTGCAGCGGGGGTAGGTTACGAGCAGTACTTC
CSVAAGVGYEQYF
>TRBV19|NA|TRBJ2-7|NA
TGTGCCAGTAGTATAGTGGCGGCGGATTCCTACGAGCAGTACTTC
CASSIVAADSYEQYF